Listed below are T cell receptor beta chains from one sample, sequenced in a study of shared clonotypes between healthy human individuals. This table comes from immunoSEQ multiplex PCR, and its TCRdb copy is limited to in-frame clones, with some not included. The profile shows millions of clones, 85% to 95% of them singletons. Specimen: naive CD4+ T cells from PBMCs. These receptors were taken from a man aged 18 to 35 in good health. Some clones in this sample may be carry-over from other donors' samples. CDR3s include the opening cysteine and the closing phenylalanine or tryptophan. A D gene is named only where the DNA matches it firmly. Rows give clone size only sometimes, using once, few, many, or a class for an expanded clone.

>NA|TRBD1|TRBV30|TRBJ2-7
CAWSAPRDSSSGEQYF
TGTGCCTGGAGTGCCCCCCGGGACAGCTCTTCGGGGGAGCAGTACTTC
>NA|NA|TRBV5-1|TRBJ2-3
CASSLEGISTDTQYF
TGCGCCAGCAGCTTGGAAGGGATCAGCACAGATACGCAGTATTTT
>NA|NA|TRBV6-5|TRBJ2-7
CASSRTGNPYEQYF
TGTGCCAGCAGCCGGACCGGGAACCCCTACGAGCAGTACTTC
>NA|TRBD1|TRBV15|TRBJ1-4
CATSRDGQGNEKLFF
TGTGCCACCAGCAGGGACGGACAGGGCAATGAAAAACTGTTTTTT
>NA|NA|TRBV6-1|TRBJ1-1
CASTHGVTEAFF
TGTGCCAGTACCCATGGGGTAACTGAAGCTTTCTTT
>NA|TRBD1|TRBV7-2|TRBJ2-7
CASSWGPGGEQYF
TGTGCCAGCAGCTGGGGGCCAGGGGGCGAGCAGTACTTC
>NA|NA|TRBV30|TRBJ2-5
CAWRPNGVGKTQYF
TGTGCCTGGAGGCCTAACGGAGTGGGAAAGACCCAGTACTTC
>NA|NA|TRBV30|TRBJ1-3
CAWSVRWGNTIYF
TGTGCCTGGAGTGTCCGGTGGGGAAACACCATATATTTT
>NA|TRBD1|TRBV5-1|TRBJ1-1
CASSSTQTRTGRVYTEAFF
TGCGCCAGCAGCTCCACTCAAACAAGGACAGGGAGGGTGTACACTGAAGCTTTCTTT
>NA|NA|TRBV5-1|TRBJ2-2
CASSLQGGKTGELFF
TGCGCCAGCAGCTTGCAGGGTGGGAAAACCGGGGAGCTGTTTTTT
>NA|NA|TRBV28|TRBJ2-7
CASSSLTGYPYEQYF
TGTGCCAGCAGTTCGCTTACAGGTTATCCCTACGAGCAGTACTTC
>few|TRBD1|TRBV19|TRBJ1-1
CASSWDRAEAFF
TGTGCCAGTAGTTGGGACAGGGCGGAAGCTTTCTTT
>NA|NA|TRBV7-9|TRBJ2-5
CASSLARGASETQYF
TGTGCCAGCAGCTTAGCGCGCGGGGCCTCGGAGACCCAGTACTTC
>NA|NA|TRBV25-1|TRBJ1-2
CASSDRRLEGYTF
TGTGCCAGCAGTGACAGACGTTTAGAGGGCTACACCTTC
>NA|TRBD1|TRBV15|TRBJ2-7
CATSRDASTTGGEEQYF
TGTGCCACCAGCAGAGATGCAAGCACGACAGGGGGCGAAGAGCAGTACTTC
>NA|TRBD1|TRBV5-1|TRBJ2-5
CASHLGQGVRETQYF
TGCGCCAGCCATCTTGGACAGGGGGTTCGAGAGACCCAGTACTTC
>NA|TRBD1|TRBV2|TRBJ1-2
CASNQGGYGYTF
TGTGCCAGCAATCAGGGGGGGTATGGCTACACCTTC
>once|NA|TRBV2|TRBJ1-2
CASSEFQGPSGYTF
TGTGCCAGCAGCGAGTTTCAGGGTCCCTCTGGCTACACCTTC
>NA|NA|TRBV9|TRBJ2-2
CASSGTPRGTGELFF
TGTGCCAGCAGCGGGACCCCTCGGGGCACCGGGGAGCTGTTTTTT